The 26 T cell receptor beta chains below come from one sample, sequenced in a study of T-cell memory formation after mild COVID-19. A single record per CDR3 protein comes from TCRdb applying MiXCR to the 5' RACE reads. This table has 350,000 or so distinct CDR3 sequences, 13% appearing once. Sequences were obtained from PBMCs or a T cell subset sorted from them (not recorded which). The receptors shown here come from a man younger than 30 who had mild COVID-19 (a few samples of this study predate the infection). Cell type and time point are not known.

The V and J genes are TRBV15 and TRBJ2-6; D is uncertain. The CDR3 covers 16 residues. V was clipped by 3 bases and J by 0 bases, with 9 bases between them. CDR1 is LNHNV and CDR2 is YYDKDF in the germline V gene (reference sequence). CDR3 protein: CATSSAFGSGANVLTF. The CDR3 DNA follows: TGTGCCACCAGCAGCGCTTTCGGCTCTGGGGCCAACGTCCTGACTTTC.

V is TRBV4-1 and J is TRBJ2-1; D is unresolved. Per germline, CDR1 MGHRA and CDR2 YSYEKL. This CDR3 has 12 residues. V was pared by 4 bases and J by 6 bases, with 7 bases between. The CDR3 region is CASSLWANEQFF. CDR3 coding DNA: TGCGCCAGCAGCCTCTGGGCCAATGAGCAGTTCTTC.

CDR3 sequence: CSAREGTGLNQPQHF. CDR3 DNA sequence: TGCAGTGCTAGAGAGGGGACAGGCCTCAATCAGCCCCAGCATTTT. This chain connects TRBV20-1 to TRBJ1-5, with 8 bases identical to TRBD1. Trimming cost V 0 bases and J 3 bases; bases outside gene matches: 4. There are 15 residues in the CDR3. CDR1 and CDR2 from the germline V gene are DFQATT and SNEGSKA (reference sequence).

This clonotype has at least ten counts. The chain combines TRBV5-1 with TRBJ2-1; 14 bases match TRBD2. J was trimmed by 4 bases and V by 4 bases; bases with no gene match: 4. Germline assignment: CDR1 SGHRS and CDR2 YFSETQ. The CDR3 loop spans 16 amino acids. CDR3 in DNA: TGCGCCAGCAGCACCGGACTAGCGGGGGGATACAATGAGCAGTTCTTC. Its protein product is CASSTGLAGGYNEQFF.

V usage is TRBV6-5 and J usage is TRBJ2-3; unclear D gene. Trimming took off 5 bases at V and 2 bases at J, with 11 bases between the two ends. This CDR3 spans 14 amino acids. The germline gives CDR1 MNHEY, CDR2 SVGAGI. Here the CDR3 DNA reads TGTGCCAGCAGTCTACAGATTTACACAGATACGCAGTATTTT. Protein product: CASSLQIYTDTQYF.

In this sample, this clonotype turned up many times. The chain carries TRBV5-1 and TRBJ2-1; a weak D match, TRBD1 (5 bases). The germline CDR1 and CDR2 sequences are SGHRS and YFSETQ. The CDR3 spans 13 residues. With 5 bases removed from V and 4 bases from J, the gap between germline ends came to 10 bases. CDR3 region: CASRSGPYNEQFF. In DNA, the CDR3 is TGCGCCAGCAGATCAGGGCCGTACAATGAGCAGTTCTTC.

This clonotype was seen only a few times. V is TRBV7-2 and J is TRBJ1-5; TRBD1 aligns across 11 bases. Per the germline V gene, CDR1 is SGHTA and CDR2 is FQGNSA. With 1 base clipped from V and 7 bases from J, the junction kept 9 bases outside the gene matches. This CDR3 spans 17 amino acids. The CDR3 is CASSLGTGGGVGQPQHF. CDR3 in DNA: TGTGCCAGCAGCTTAGGGACAGGGGGCGGGGTAGGGCAGCCCCAGCATTTT.

This clonotype occurred a few times. V gene TRBV4-3 combines with J gene TRBJ2-1; 11 nucleotides align to TRBD2. The CDR3 loop spans 16 amino acids. CDR1 is LGHNA, CDR2 YSLEER, per germline. J gave up 8 bases and V 3 bases, and 9 bases lay outside the gene matches. The CDR3 DNA reads as TGCGCCAGCAGCCAGAGGCTTCTAGCGGGGGGATATGAGCAGTTCTTC. Encoded protein: CASSQRLLAGGYEQFF.

This clonotype was counted many times. The rearrangement joins TRBV27 to TRBJ1-3, with D unresolved. Per the germline V gene, CDR1 is MNHEY and CDR2 is SMNVEV (reference sequence). V was shortened by 5 bases and J by 2 bases, with 16 bases between the two germline ends. CDR3 size: 16 residues. This CDR3 reads CASSHQGGQTGNTIYF. Here the CDR3 DNA reads TGTGCCAGCAGTCACCAAGGAGGGCAAACTGGAAACACCATATATTTT.

This sequence joins TRBV4-3 and TRBJ2-3; no clear D gene. CDR1 and CDR2 (germline): LGHNA, YSLEER. This CDR3 region has 13 residues. Trimming cost V 3 bases and J 2 bases, with 6 bases left between them. DNA of the CDR3: TGCGCCAGCAGCCAGGCTGACACAGATACGCAGTATTTT. This translates into CASSQADTDTQYF.

The chain links TRBV4-2 to TRBJ2-3; D is perhaps TRBD1 (5 bases). This CDR3 region has 15 residues. V was clipped by 1 base and J by 3 bases, with 11 bases between them. Germline V lookup: CDR1 LGHNA, CDR2 YNFKEQ. The CDR3 region has the DNA TGTGCCAGCAGCCAAGGCAGGGTAGGAACAGATACGCAGTATTTT. Residues: CASSQGRVGTDTQYF.

This clonotype was seen many times. The chain uses TRBV7-2 and TRBJ2-5, with a possible D match to TRBD2 (6 bases). V lost 0 bases, J lost 2 bases, and 7 bases lay in between. This CDR3 spans 14 amino acids. CDR1 is SGHTA and CDR2 is FQGNSA in the germline V gene. The DNA for the CDR3 is TGTGCCAGCAGCTTAGCTCGGGGGCAAGAGACCCAGTACTTC. Protein product: CASSLARGQETQYF.

This clonotype was observed a handful of times. The genes are TRBV5-1 and TRBJ1-2; tentative D call: TRBD1 (5 bases). V dropped 4 bases and J dropped 6 bases, with 13 bases sitting between them. Germline V gene sequence: CDR1 SGHRS, CDR2 YFSETQ. The CDR3 contains 13 residues. The CDR3 loop reads CASSPPRDDGYTF. The CDR3 DNA sequence: TGCGCCAGCAGCCCCCCCAGGGACGATGGCTACACCTTC.

V gene TRBV7-9 combines with J gene TRBJ2-1; the D gene is possibly TRBD2 (6 bases). The germline V gene has CDR1 SEHNR and CDR2 FQNEAQ (reference sequence). The CDR3 spans 14 residues. Trimming cost V 5 bases and J 7 bases, with 15 bases left between them. The CDR3 DNA sequence: TGTGCCAGCAGCCCGGGGGAAGGGTTGAATGAGCAGTTCTTC. It translates to CASSPGEGLNEQFF. Full variable domain (missing parts from reference TRBV7-9 and TRBJ2-1): DTGVSQNPRHKITKRGQNVTFRCDPISEHNRLYWYRQTLGQGPEFLTYFQNEAQLEKSRLLSDRFSAERPKGSFSTLEIQRTEQGDSAMYLCASSPGEGLNEQFFGPGTRLTVL.

The chain joins TRBV5-5 to TRBJ2-4; TRBD1 aligns across 7 bases. Trimming cost V 0 bases and J 6 bases; bases outside gene matches: 0. The CDR3 contains 13 residues. Germline-derived CDR1 and CDR2 are SGHKS and YYEKEE (reference sequence). The CDR3 here is CASSLGTGNIQYF. DNA for the CDR3: TGTGCCAGCAGCTTGGGGACAGGAAACATTCAGTACTTC.

The chain carries TRBV5-1 and TRBJ2-5; no definite D call. Trimming removed 4 bases from V and 2 bases from J, with 12 bases in between. Germline V CDR1 and CDR2: SGHRS, YFSETQ. The CDR3 sequence is 14 residues long. The CDR3 sequence is CASSQPSLQETQYF. The CDR3 nucleotides read TGCGCCAGCAGCCAACCGAGCCTTCAAGAGACCCAGTACTTC. Using reference TRBV5-1 and TRBJ2-5 for the parts outside the CDR3, the full variable domain is KAGVTQTPRYLIKTRGQQVTLSCSPISGHRSVSWYQQTPGQGLQFLFEYFSETQRNKGNFPGRFSGRQFSNSRSEMNVSTLELGDSALYLCASSQPSLQETQYFGPGTRLLVL.

This clonotype was counted a few times. For the CDR3, the DNA is TGTGCCAGCAGTCCCTCTCGGTCCCGATCCCTAGATACGCAGTATTTT. Amino acid sequence: CASSPSRSRSLDTQYF. The chain has TRBV6-2 or TRBV6-3 and TRBJ2-3; D gene unclear. Germline-derived CDR1 and CDR2 are MNHEY and SVGEGT. The CDR3 totals 16 residues. Trimming cost V 5 bases and J 5 bases, with 20 bases left between them.

This clonotype was counted ten times or more. In nucleotides, the CDR3 is TGCGCCAGCAGCCAGGCGGGGGGCGAAGCTTTCTTT. Translating gives CASSQAGGEAFF. The chain is built from TRBV4-3 and TRBJ1-1, with D possibly being TRBD1 (6 bases). Trimming took 3 bases from V and 8 from J, leaving 10 bases between them. The CDR3 has 12 amino acids. Germline assignment: CDR1 LGHNA and CDR2 YSLEER.

The V gene is TRBV4-3, the J gene TRBJ2-5, with D tentatively TRBD2 (5 bases). The germline gives CDR1 LGHNA, CDR2 YSLEER. Trimming removed 6 bases at V and 4 bases at J, with 15 bases between. The CDR3 has 14 amino acids. CDR3 DNA: TGCGCCAGCAGGACACGGGGAATTGGAGAGACCCAGTACTTC. Translation: CASRTRGIGETQYF.

The chain couples TRBV12-3 or TRBV12-4 to TRBJ1-3; perhaps TRBD1 as D (6 bases). Trimming left V 6 bases short and J 5 bases short, with 14 bases between. CDR3 length equals 14 residues. The CDR3 sequence: CASRTTGRRNTIYF. In DNA form, the CDR3 reads TGTGCCAGCAGGACAACAGGGCGCAGAAACACCATATATTTT.

This clonotype has a count of ten or more. The V call is TRBV18, the J call TRBJ2-6; D may match TRBD1 or TRBD2 (5 bases each). The CDR3 loop spans 16 amino acids. From germline, CDR1 is KGHSH and CDR2 LQKENI. Deletions cut 0 bases from V and 2 bases from J, with 8 bases between. CDR3 protein: CASSPPVGAGANVLTF. CDR3 DNA sequence: TGTGCCAGCTCACCACCGGTGGGGGCTGGGGCCAACGTCCTGACTTTC.

V is TRBV5-1 and J is TRBJ1-5, with D tentatively TRBD1 (5 bases). Trimming took off 0 bases at V and 4 bases at J, with 11 bases between the two ends. Germline CDR1 SGHRS, CDR2 YFSETQ. CDR3 length equals 15 residues. The CDR3 protein is CASSLAGVRNQPQHF. The CDR3 DNA reads as TGCGCCAGCAGCTTGGCGGGGGTAAGGAATCAGCCCCAGCATTTT.

Only a few counts were recorded for this clonotype. The chain carries TRBV20-1 and TRBJ1-3; tentatively, D is TRBD1 (5 bases). This CDR3 spans 14 amino acids. The germline CDR1 and CDR2 sequences are DFQATT and SNEGSKA (reference sequence). V gave up 3 bases and J gave up 4 bases, with 13 bases separating them. The CDR3 DNA reads as TGCAGTGCTAGGGGGGGATACGCAGGAAACACCATATATTTT. Its translation: CSARGGYAGNTIYF.

This chain links TRBV5-1 with TRBJ2-5; 11 bases fit TRBD1. V lost 3 bases, J lost 5 bases, and 6 bases stayed unmatched. The CDR3 extends over 15 amino acids. The germline V gene encodes CDR1 SGHRS and CDR2 YFSETQ. CDR3 coding DNA: TGCGCCAGCAGCTCCGGACAGGGGGCTATGGAGACCCAGTACTTC. Residues: CASSSGQGAMETQYF.

The rearrangement joins TRBV7-2 to TRBJ2-3; perhaps TRBD2 as D (6 bases). V dropped 11 bases and J dropped 0 bases, with 15 bases sitting between them. CDR3 length equals 14 residues. Germline assignment: CDR1 SGHTA and CDR2 FQGNSA. CDR3 nucleotides: TGTGCCGGGGGGTCCCGGGCAAGCACAGATACGCAGTATTTT. This translates into CAGGSRASTDTQYF.

A few counts support this clonotype. J is TRBJ2-7 and V is TRBV28; TRBD1 agrees at 9 bases. V was pared by 6 bases and J by 4 bases, with 7 bases of the junction left unmatched. The CDR3 consists of 14 residues. Germline V gene data show CDR1 as MDHEN and CDR2 as SYDVKM. For the CDR3, the DNA is TGTGCCAGCAGAAGCCGGGACAGGGCTTACGAGCAGTACTTC. Translation gives CASRSRDRAYEQYF.